This T cell receptor (beta chain) was found in a study of Ad26.COV2.S vaccination and SARS-CoV-2 variants. In the study overall: Intramuscularly, Ad26.COV2.S was given either once or twice, 56 days apart.

This CDR3 has 15 residues. V was shortened by 2 bases and J by 6 bases, with 16 bases between the two germline ends. Germline V gives CDR1 MNHEY, CDR2 SVGAGI. The treatment denotes: around 19 received Ad26.COV2.S at low or high dose, single or two shots; 5 received placebo; per-sample allocation not given. Collection of the samples took place on day 63 after the first injection of vaccine or placebo. In Boston, the donor was an adult between 18-55 years of age. Generated by immunoSEQ multiplex PCR, the TCRdb table keeps only in-frame clones and is missing some. The data show 350,000 to 450,000 clones, 70% to 90% seen once.

This receptor was obtained from a person aged 18-65 years who received the Ad26.COV2.S COVID-19 vaccine or a placebo. This rearrangement joins TRBV6-5 to TRBJ1-1; possible D gene TRBD1, 5 bases. Here the sequenced sample was peripheral blood, taken in a trial of Ad26.COV2.S vaccine versus placebo. The CDR3, as DNA: TGTGCCAGCAGTTACCGGAGGCGGGGGAGGGCTGAAGCTTTCTTT. The encoded protein is CASSYRRRGRAEAFF.